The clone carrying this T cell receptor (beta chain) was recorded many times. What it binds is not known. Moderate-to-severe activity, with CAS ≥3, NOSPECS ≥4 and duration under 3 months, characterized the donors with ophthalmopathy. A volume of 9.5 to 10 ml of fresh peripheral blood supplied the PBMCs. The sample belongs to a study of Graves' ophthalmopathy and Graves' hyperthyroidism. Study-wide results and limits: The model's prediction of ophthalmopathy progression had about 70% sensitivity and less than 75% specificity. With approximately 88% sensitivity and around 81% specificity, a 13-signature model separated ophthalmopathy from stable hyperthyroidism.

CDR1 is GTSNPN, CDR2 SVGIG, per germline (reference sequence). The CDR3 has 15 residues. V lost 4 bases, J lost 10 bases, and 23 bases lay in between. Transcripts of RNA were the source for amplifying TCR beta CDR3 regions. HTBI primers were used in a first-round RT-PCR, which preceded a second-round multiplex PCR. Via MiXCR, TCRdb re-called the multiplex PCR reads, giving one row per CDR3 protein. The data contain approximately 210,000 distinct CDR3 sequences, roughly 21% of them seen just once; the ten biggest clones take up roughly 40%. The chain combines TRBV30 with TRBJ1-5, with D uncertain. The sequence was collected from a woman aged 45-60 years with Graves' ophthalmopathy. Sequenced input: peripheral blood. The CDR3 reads CAWNRRHGSNTPQHF. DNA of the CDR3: TGTGCCTGGAATAGACGGCATGGGTCTAATACACCCCAGCATTTT.